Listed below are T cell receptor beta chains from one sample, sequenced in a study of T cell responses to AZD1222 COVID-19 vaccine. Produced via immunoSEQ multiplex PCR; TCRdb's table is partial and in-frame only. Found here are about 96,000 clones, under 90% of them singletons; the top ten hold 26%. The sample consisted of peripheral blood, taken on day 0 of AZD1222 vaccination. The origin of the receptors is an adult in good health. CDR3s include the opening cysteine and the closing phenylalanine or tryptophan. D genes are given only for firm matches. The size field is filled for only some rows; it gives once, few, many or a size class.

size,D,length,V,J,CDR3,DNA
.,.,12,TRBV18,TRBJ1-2,CASSPGAEGYTF,TGTGCCAGCTCACCGGGGGCGGAGGGCTACACCTTC
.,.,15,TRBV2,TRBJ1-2,CASSDLMEANYGYTF,TGTGCCAGCAGTGATTTGATGGAAGCTAACTATGGCTACACCTTC
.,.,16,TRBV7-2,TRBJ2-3,CASSLAGTTGTDTQYF,TGTGCCAGCAGCTTAGCTGGGACGACGGGAACAGATACGCAGTATTTT
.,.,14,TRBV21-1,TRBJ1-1,CASSKEHWDTEAFF,TGTGCCAGCAGCAAAGAACACTGGGACACTGAAGCTTTCTTT
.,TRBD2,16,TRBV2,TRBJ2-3,CASSGGASGSTDTQYF,TGTGCCAGCAGTGGGGGGGCTAGCGGGAGCACAGATACGCAGTATTTT
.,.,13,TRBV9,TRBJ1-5,CASSVEGGGPQHF,TGTGCCAGCAGCGTAGAGGGGGGAGGGCCCCAGCATTTT
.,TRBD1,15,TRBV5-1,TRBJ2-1,CASSQGQGAYNEQFF,TGCGCCAGCAGCCAGGGACAGGGGGCGTACAATGAGCAGTTCTTC
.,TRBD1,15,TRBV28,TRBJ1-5,CASSSGTVSNQPQHF,TGTGCCAGCAGTTCGGGGACAGTTAGCAATCAGCCCCAGCATTTT
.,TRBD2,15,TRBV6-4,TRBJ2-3,CALAAGGRRTDTQYF,TGTGCCCTCGCGGCGGGGGGAAGACGCACAGATACGCAGTATTTT
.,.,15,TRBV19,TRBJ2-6,CASSASRSGANVLTF,TGTGCCTCTTCGGCGTCCAGATCTGGGGCCAACGTCCTGACTTTC
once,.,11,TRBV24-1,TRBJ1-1,CATTEGTEAFF,TGTGCCACCACTGAAGGGACAGAAGCTTTCTTT